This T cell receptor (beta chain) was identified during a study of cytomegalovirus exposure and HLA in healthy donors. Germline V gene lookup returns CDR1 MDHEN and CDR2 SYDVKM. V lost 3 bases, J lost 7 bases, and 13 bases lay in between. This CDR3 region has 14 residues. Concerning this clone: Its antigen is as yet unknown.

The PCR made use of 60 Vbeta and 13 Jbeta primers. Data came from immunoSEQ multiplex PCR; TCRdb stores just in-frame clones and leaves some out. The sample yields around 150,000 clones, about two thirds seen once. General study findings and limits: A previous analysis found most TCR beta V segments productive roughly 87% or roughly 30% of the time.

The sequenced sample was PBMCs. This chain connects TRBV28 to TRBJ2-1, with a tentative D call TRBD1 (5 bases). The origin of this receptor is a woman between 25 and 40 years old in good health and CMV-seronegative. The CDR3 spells CASSLNSGWNEQFF. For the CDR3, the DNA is TGTGCCAGCAGTTTGAACTCAGGGTGGAATGAGCAGTTCTTC. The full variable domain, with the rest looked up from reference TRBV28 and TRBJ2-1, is DVKVTQSSRYLVKRTGEKVFLECVQDMDHENMFWYRQDPGLGLRLIYFSYDVKMKEKGDIPEGYSVSREKKERFSLILESASTNQTSMYLCASSLNSGWNEQFFGPGTRLTVL.